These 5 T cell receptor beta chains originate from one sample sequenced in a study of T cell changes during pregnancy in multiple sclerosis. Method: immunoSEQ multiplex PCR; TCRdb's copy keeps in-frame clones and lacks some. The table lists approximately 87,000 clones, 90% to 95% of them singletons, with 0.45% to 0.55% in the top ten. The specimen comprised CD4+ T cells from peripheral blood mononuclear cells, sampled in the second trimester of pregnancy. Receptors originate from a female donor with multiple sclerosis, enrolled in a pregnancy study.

CDR3 residues: CASSPDEGGRDSPLHF. The CDR3 bases are TGTGCCAGCAGTCCGGACGAAGGGGGACGGGATTCACCCCTCCACTTT. The chain recombines TRBV28 with TRBJ1-6; D is perhaps TRBD1 (6 bases). In germline, CDR1 is MDHEN, CDR2 SYDVKM. CDR3 size: 16 residues. Deletions cut 5 bases from V and 8 bases from J, with 19 bases between.

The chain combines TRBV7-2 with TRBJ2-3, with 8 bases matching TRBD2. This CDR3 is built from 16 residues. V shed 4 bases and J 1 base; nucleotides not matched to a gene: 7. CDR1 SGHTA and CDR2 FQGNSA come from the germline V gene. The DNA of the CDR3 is TGTGCCAGCAGCTCCGCGCGGCGGGGGGGCACAGATACGCAGTATTTT. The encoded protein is CASSSARRGGTDTQYF.

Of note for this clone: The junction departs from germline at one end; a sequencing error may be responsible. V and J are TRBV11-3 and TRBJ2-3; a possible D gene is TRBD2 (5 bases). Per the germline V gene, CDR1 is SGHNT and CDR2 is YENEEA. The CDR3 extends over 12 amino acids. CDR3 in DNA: TGTGCCAGCAGCTTATGGTCTAGCCCCTTAGATTTT. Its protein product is CASSLWSSPLDF.

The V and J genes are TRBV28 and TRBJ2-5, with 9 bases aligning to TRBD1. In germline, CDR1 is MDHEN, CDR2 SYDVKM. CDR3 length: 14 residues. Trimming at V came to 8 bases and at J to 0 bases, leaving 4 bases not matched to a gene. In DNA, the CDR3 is TGTGCCAGCTATGACAGGGGGGACCAAGAGACCCAGTACTTC. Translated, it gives CASYDRGDQETQYF.

DNA for the CDR3: TGTGCCAGCACCCAATACACCGGCCGTAAGACTAGCGAGCAGTACTTC. Translation gives CASTQYTGRKTSEQYF. The J gene is TRBJ2-7, the V gene TRBV11-1; D might be TRBD2 (6 bases). Trimming stripped 7 bases from V and 6 bases from J, with 25 bases between. CDR3 length equals 16 residues. CDR1 is SGHAT, CDR2 FQDESV, per germline (reference sequence).